A selection of T cell receptor beta chains follows, all from one sample in a study of blood T cell repertoires in COVID-19. Generated by immunoSEQ multiplex PCR, the TCRdb table keeps only in-frame clones and is missing some. The sample shows over 150,000 clones, around 83% of them seen only once. The sample comprised peripheral blood. The receptors were sampled from a woman in her seventies with COVID-19, enrolled during active disease. The CDR3 runs from the conserved cysteine through the conserved F or W. A D gene is named only where the DNA matches it firmly. The size field is filled for only some rows; it gives once, few, many or a size class.

NA	NA	TRBV28	TRBJ2-3	CASRDRLSRADTQYF	TGTGCCAGCAGGGATAGATTGAGCCGGGCAGATACGCAGTATTTT
NA	TRBD2	TRBV19	TRBJ2-1	CASSPQSSGRYNEQFF	TGTGCCAGTAGTCCTCAGTCTAGCGGGAGGTACAATGAGCAGTTCTTC
few	TRBD2	TRBV7-9	TRBJ2-7	CASSFGSGRTGGYEQYF	TGTGCCAGCAGCTTTGGTAGCGGGAGAACGGGCGGCTACGAGCAGTACTTC
few	NA	TRBV27	TRBJ2-5	CASSFRSEETQYF	TGTGCCAGCAGTTTCCGCTCAGAAGAGACCCAGTACTTC
NA	NA	TRBV15	TRBJ1-1	CATSRDGGEMNTEAFF	TGTGCCACCAGCAGAGATGGGGGGGAAATGAACACTGAAGCTTTCTTT
NA	NA	TRBV18	TRBJ2-3	CASSLIQDTQYF	TGTGCCAGCTCCCTCATACAAGATACGCAGTATTTT
NA	TRBD2	TRBV11-1	TRBJ2-1	CASSFTSGTYNEQFF	TGTGCCAGCAGCTTTACTAGCGGCACCTACAATGAGCAGTTCTTC
NA	NA	TRBV5-1	TRBJ2-7	CASSLPGAYEQYF	TGCGCCAGCAGCTTACCGGGGGCCTACGAGCAGTACTTC
NA	TRBD2	TRBV27	TRBJ2-3	CASSFQAQASGSLNTQYF	TGTGCCAGCAGTTTTCAGGCCCAGGCTAGCGGGAGTCTGAATACGCAGTATTTT
NA	NA	TRBV5-1	TRBJ2-6	CASSLEYWQGNSGANVLTF	TGCGCCAGCAGCTTGGAGTATTGGCAGGGGAACTCTGGGGCCAACGTCCTGACTTTC
once	NA	TRBV21-1	TRBJ2-7	CASSKKRTQKREGPYEQYF	TGTGCCAGCAGCAAAAAAAGGACCCAAAAGCGGGAGGGGCCCTACGAGCAGTACTTC
NA	NA	TRBV30	TRBJ1-6	CAWTSLTGYNSPLHF	TGTGCCTGGACCTCTCTGACAGGCTATAATTCACCCCTCCACTTT
many	NA	TRBV6-5	TRBJ1-2	CASTPGNYGYTF	TGTGCCAGCACCCCAGGGAACTATGGCTACACCTTC
NA	NA	TRBV5-1	TRBJ1-2	CASSLTGENYGYTF	TGCGCCAGCAGCTTGACAGGAGAGAACTATGGCTACACCTTC
NA	TRBD2	TRBV7-2	TRBJ2-2	CASSSWTSGRRRPTGELFF	TGTGCCAGCAGCTCTTGGACTAGCGGGAGGAGGAGGCCCACCGGGGAGCTGTTTTTT
NA	TRBD1	TRBV18	TRBJ1-6	CASSPQGANSPLHF	TGTGCCAGCTCACCGCAGGGGGCGAATTCACCCCTCCACTTT
NA	NA	TRBV27	TRBJ2-3	CASRLSRSRPGTDTQYF	TGTGCCAGCAGACTATCTAGGTCCAGACCCGGCACAGATACGCAGTATTTT
many	TRBD1	TRBV6-2/TRBV6-3	TRBJ2-3	CASSSDRALDLGGTDTQYF	TGTGCCAGCAGTTCCGACAGGGCCCTCGATTTGGGTGGCACAGATACGCAGTATTTT
NA	TRBD2	TRBV5-4	TRBJ2-7	CASSLGGTSGRWYEQYF	TGTGCCAGCAGCTTGGGGGGGACTAGCGGGAGATGGTACGAGCAGTACTTC
NA	TRBD1	TRBV28	TRBJ1-2	CASIAPGDRPSGGYTF	TGTGCCAGCATCGCACCCGGGGACAGGCCGTCGGGTGGCTACACCTTC
NA	TRBD2	TRBV10-1	TRBJ2-7	CASSAGLAIYEQYF	TGCGCCAGTTCGGCCGGACTAGCGATTTACGAGCAGTACTTC
NA	NA	TRBV7-9	TRBJ1-1	CASNLRSTGGGTEAFF	TGTGCCAGCAACCTAAGGTCGACGGGGGGAGGGACTGAAGCTTTCTTT
few	NA	TRBV19	TRBJ1-1	CASSILTESTEAFF	TGTGCCAGTAGTATATTGACGGAGTCCACTGAAGCTTTCTTT
NA	NA	TRBV5-1	TRBJ2-1	CASSLPDSLPDEQFF	TGCGCCAGCAGCTTACCGGACTCCCTCCCGGATGAGCAGTTCTTC
NA	NA	TRBV29-1	TRBJ2-3	CSVGVSGRDTQYF	TGCAGCGTTGGAGTGTCAGGCCGAGATACGCAGTATTTT
NA	NA	TRBV25-1	TRBJ2-4	CASKIRDSYRLAKNIQYF	TGTGCCAGCAAGATCAGAGACTCATATCGTCTAGCCAAAAACATTCAGTACTTC